The 2 T cell receptor beta chains reported below all come from one sample, sequenced in a study of T cells after yellow fever vaccination. TCRdb reprocessed the 5' RACE reads via MiXCR and lists one record per CDR3 protein. Here the sample spans roughly 250,000 distinct CDR3 sequences, 10% to 15% being singletons. The sample was CD4+ T cells sorted from PBMCs, taken 45 days after the yellow fever booster vaccination. Source of these receptors: a man younger than 40 who received the YFV17D yellow fever vaccine.

This clonotype was observed many times. V and J are TRBV29-1 and TRBJ2-2; the D is unclear. The V end lost 5 bases, the J end lost 0 bases, and 4 bases lay between the germline ends. CDR1 SQVTM and CDR2 ANQGSEA come from the germline V gene. This CDR3 contains 12 residues. CDR3 in amino acids: CSVTSNTGELFF. The CDR3 nucleotides read TGCAGCGTTACCTCGAACACCGGGGAGCTGTTTTTT.

This clonotype occurred many times. The CDR3 DNA sequence: TGCAGTGCTCGTGCATACAGTATGAACACTGAAGCTTTCTTT. Residues: CSARAYSMNTEAFF. J is TRBJ1-1 and V is TRBV20-1; D not certain. CDR3 length: 14 residues. Between the trimmed V and J ends, which lost 5 bases and 0 bases, there was a span of 13 bases. Germline V gene data show CDR1 as DFQATT and CDR2 as SNEGSKA (reference sequence).